The present T cell receptor beta chain was sequenced within a study of T cells in narcolepsy. Study findings and constraints: Comparing one patient's CSF and blood CD4+ clonotypes highlighted HCRT- and TRIB2-specific autoreactive clonotypes.

V lost 0 bases and J lost 2, with 7 bases in between. The CDR3 has 14 amino acids. The germline V gene has CDR1 SGHDN and CDR2 FVKESK. Using immunoSEQ multiplex PCR, the repertoire was profiled, and TCRdb retains in-frame clones only, with some absent. The sample carries tens of thousands of clones, approximately 86% recorded once. This clone has a single count. The antigen is not known. This receptor was taken from a human donor with narcolepsy. Sequencing was carried out using CD45RA- memory CD4+ T cells from PBMCs. J is TRBJ1-1 and V is TRBV14, with D unresolved. CDR3 in amino acids: CASSQDLGNTEAFF. The CDR3 DNA is TGTGCCAGCAGCCAAGATCTCGGTAACACTGAAGCTTTCTTT.